These T cell receptor beta chains were read from a single sample in a study of T cell repertoires in cytomegalovirus infection. TCRdb re-derived calls from the reads in MiXCR, one entry per CDR3 protein. The sample records approximately 550,000 distinct CDR3 sequences, 15% to 20% being singletons. Sequenced input: CD8+ T cells from PBMCs. The receptors stem from a human donor in good health (CMV status not recorded). Some clones in this sample may be carry-over from other donors' samples. Each CDR3 is given with its conserved first and last residue. D genes are given only for firm matches. Clone size appears in some rows only: once, few, many, or a class for an expanded clone.

abundance | d_gene | j_gene | v_gene | CDR3nt | CDR3aa
few | . | TRBJ1-1 | TRBV19 | TGTGCCAGTAAGGGCACGAACACTGAAGCTTTCTTT | CASKGTNTEAFF
few | . | TRBJ2-7 | TRBV5-6 | TGTGCCAGCAGCTTTCCCCCGGGCAGGGAATACTACGAGCAGTACTTC | CASSFPPGREYYEQYF
. | . | TRBJ2-3 | TRBV15 | TGTGCCACCAGGCCGAAACTCAGGGATGGGACAGATACGCAGTATTTT | CATRPKLRDGTDTQYF
. | . | TRBJ1-2 | TRBV27 | TGTGCCAGCAGTCCCCGAGAGGCATTTATCTATGGCTACACCTTC | CASSPREAFIYGYTF
. | . | TRBJ2-2 | TRBV27 | TGTGCCAGCAAACCCCTTAACACCGGGGAGCTGTTTTTT | CASKPLNTGELFF
few | . | TRBJ1-5 | TRBV27 | TGTGCCAGCAGTTTATCCACAGAAGGTCAGCCCCAGCATTTT | CASSLSTEGQPQHF
many | . | TRBJ1-5 | TRBV7-8 | TGTGCCAGCAGCTTAGTTTCAGCAAGCAATCAGCCCCAGCATTTT | CASSLVSASNQPQHF
few | . | TRBJ2-1 | TRBV6-1 | TGTGCCAGCACGGACAGACCTATTGGCAATGAGCAGTTCTTC | CASTDRPIGNEQFF
many | TRBD2 | TRBJ2-7 | TRBV10-3 | TGTGCCATCAGTGTAACTAGCGGGGGCAACTCCTACGAGCAGTACTTC | CAISVTSGGNSYEQYF
few | . | TRBJ1-5 | TRBV19 | TGTGCGACTAGTGGGTGGGGAGGCCCGGGTCAGCCCCAGCATTTT | CATSGWGGPGQPQHF
many | . | TRBJ1-3 | TRBV4-1 | TGCGCCAGCAGCCCGCGGGGGCCTGGGAACGTTGGAAACACCATATATTTT | CASSPRGPGNVGNTIYF
few | TRBD1 | TRBJ1-5 | TRBV6-1 | TGTGCCAGCAGGTCCGGGACAGGTGCACGTCAGCCCCAGCATTTT | CASRSGTGARQPQHF
many | . | TRBJ1-3 | TRBV7-7 | TGTGCCAGCAGCTTAGCAAAGGGCTCTGGAAACACCATATATTTT | CASSLAKGSGNTIYF
many | TRBD2 | TRBJ2-5 | TRBV7-8 | TGTGCCAGCAGCTCCCTAACGCGGGAGGAGCGGGAGGGGGAGACCCAGTACTTC | CASSSLTREEREGETQYF
few | . | TRBJ1-2 | TRBV12-3/TRBV12-4 | TGTGCCAGCAGTTCGACAGGAGAGCTCTATGGCTACACCTTC | CASSSTGELYGYTF
many | . | TRBJ2-7 | TRBV7-9 | TGTGCCAGCAGCTTAGGTGGGGACGAGCAGTACTTC | CASSLGGDEQYF
. | TRBD2 | TRBJ2-1 | TRBV12-3/TRBV12-4 | TGTGCCAGCAGTTTGGGTAGCGGGGTAACCAGCTCCTACAATGAGCAGTTCTTC | CASSLGSGVTSSYNEQFF
. | TRBD1 | TRBJ2-7 | TRBV4-1 | TGCGCCAGCAGCCAAGGGCCCCCGGGACAGGCTTCCTACGAGCAGTACTTC | CASSQGPPGQASYEQYF
many | . | TRBJ1-1 | TRBV7-9 | TGTGCCAGCAGCTTCCCGCAACAGGGTATTCGGACTGAAGCTTTCTTT | CASSFPQQGIRTEAFF
. | TRBD2 | TRBJ2-2 | TRBV15 | TGTGCCACCACGAGAAGGACTAGCGGGAAGGGCGGGGAGCTGTTTTTT | CATTRRTSGKGGELFF
. | . | TRBJ1-5 | TRBV10-3 | TGTGCCATCAGCAGAGGACAGATCAATCAGCCCCAGCATTTT | CAISRGQINQPQHF
few | . | TRBJ2-7 | TRBV4-1 | TGCGCCAGCAGCCAAGATCCGACTTCTTCCTACGAGCAGTACTTC | CASSQDPTSSYEQYF
many | . | TRBJ2-7 | TRBV2 | TGTGCCAGCAGTGAGGTAGCGGGACAGCTCTACGAGCAGTACTTC | CASSEVAGQLYEQYF
few | TRBD2 | TRBJ2-1 | TRBV7-9 | TGTGCCAGCACAGTAGCGGGACGATTGAATGAGCAGTTCTTC | CASTVAGRLNEQFF
many | TRBD2 | TRBJ2-7 | TRBV28 | TGTGCCAGCAGTTTAGTGAGTGGACTAGCGGGAGCCGAGCAGTACTTC | CASSLVSGLAGAEQYF
. | TRBD2 | TRBJ2-1 | TRBV6-2/TRBV6-3 | TGTGCCAGCAGTTTGGGACTAGCGGGATTTGATGAGCAGTTCTTC | CASSLGLAGFDEQFF
many | TRBD1 | TRBJ1-5 | TRBV19 | TGTGCCAGTAGCCTCCGGGACAGGGATTACGGACAGCCCCAGCATTTT | CASSLRDRDYGQPQHF
. | . | TRBJ2-7 | TRBV19 | TGTGCCAGTAGTATCGCGGTGGGCTCCGAGCAGTACTTC | CASSIAVGSEQYF
. | TRBD1 | TRBJ2-3 | TRBV27 | TGTGCCAACTGGGACAGGGGACCCGACGCAACAGATACGCAGTATTTT | CANWDRGPDATDTQYF
once | . | TRBJ1-1 | TRBV12-3/TRBV12-4 | . | CASSSSKDFF
. | . | TRBJ2-1 | TRBV10-3 | TGTGCCATCAATTCAATGAAGCAGTTCTTC | CAINSMKQFF
. | . | TRBJ2-7 | TRBV5-1 | TGCGCCAGCAGCTTGGCTCCAGGGGGGCGGGAGCAGTACTTC | CASSLAPGGREQYF
. | . | TRBJ2-1 | TRBV9 | TGTGCCAGCAGCGCCCCCAGGGTCAATGAGCAGTTCTTC | CASSAPRVNEQFF
many | . | TRBJ1-2 | TRBV7-8 | TGTGCCAGCAGCTTAGTGTCGAGTTGGCAGACAGAAGGGAAAGGGGAACTCCTCTATGGCTACACCTTC | CASSLVSSWQTEGKGELLYGYTF
. | TRBD2 | TRBJ2-7 | TRBV28 | TGTGCCAGCAGCCCTTGGGTTCCGTCTACTAGCGGGCCCAGGGGAGAGCAGTACTTC | CASSPWVPSTSGPRGEQYF
many | TRBD2 | TRBJ2-1 | TRBV7-6 | TGTGCCAGCAGCTCGCCCGGGACTAGTAGTCTCAATGAGCAGTTCTTC | CASSSPGTSSLNEQFF
. | . | TRBJ2-7 | TRBV5-4 | TGTGCCAGCAGCTTGGAAAAAGGGACACCCTGGGACGAGCAGTACTTC | CASSLEKGTPWDEQYF
. | TRBD1 | TRBJ2-3 | TRBV10-3 | TGTGCCACCGGACAGGGGGGCCCCACAGATACGCAGTATTTT | CATGQGGPTDTQYF
. | TRBD1 | TRBJ1-2 | TRBV29-1 | TGCAGCGCCAAGACAGGGGATCACTATGGCTACACCTTC | CSAKTGDHYGYTF
many | TRBD2 | TRBJ2-6 | TRBV20-1 | TGCAGTGCTAGACCCCTTGGACTAGCGGAACTCTCTGGGGCCAACGTCCTGACTTTC | CSARPLGLAELSGANVLTF
few | TRBD1 | TRBJ2-7 | TRBV9 | TGTGCCAGCAGCGTAGGAGGACAGGGGACCCACGAGCAGTACTTC | CASSVGGQGTHEQYF
. | . | TRBJ2-1 | TRBV7-3 | TGTGCCAGCAGCCCCGTGGGGGGTCCGGGCAATGAGCAGTTCTTC | CASSPVGGPGNEQFF
few | . | TRBJ2-2 | TRBV6-6 | TGTGCCAGCAGCCAGTCGCCCGATCCGGGACTCAAGGGAGGCGGGGAGCTGTTTTTT | CASSQSPDPGLKGGGELFF
few | TRBD2 | TRBJ2-2 | TRBV4-2 | TGTGCCAGCAGCCGGGAGCTAGCGGAGAACACCGGGGAGCTGTTTTTT | CASSRELAENTGELFF
many | TRBD2 | TRBJ2-1 | TRBV7-3 | TGTGCCAGCAGCTTAGGCGGGAGATTCGATGAGCAGTTCTTC | CASSLGGRFDEQFF